What follows are 2 T cell receptor beta chains derived from one specimen sequenced in a study of T cells in Graves' hyperthyroidism and ophthalmopathy. Template material for amplifying TCR beta CDR3 regions consisted of RNA transcripts. With the HTBI primer set, the TCR CDR3 went through a first round of RT-PCR. MiXCR was run by TCRdb on the multiplex PCR reads, yielding one entry per CDR3 protein. The sample lists a few hundred thousand distinct CDR3 sequences; about a sixth were seen once. Sequencing was carried out using blood. Receptor source: a woman between 40 and 50 years old with Graves' ophthalmopathy.

DNA for the CDR3: TGTGCCAGCACCTCATCCCCCAAGCCCCAGCATTTT. Residues: CASTSSPKPQHF. The gene calls are TRBV6-1 and TRBJ1-5; D is ambiguous. V was clipped by 7 bases and J by 8 bases, with 12 bases between them. Per germline, CDR1 MNHNS and CDR2 SASEGT. There are 12 residues in the CDR3.

This clonotype was recorded many times. The chain joins TRBV20-1 to TRBJ2-7; D perhaps matches TRBD2 (5 bases). The germline V gene has CDR1 DFQATT and CDR2 SNEGSKA (reference sequence). The CDR3 contains 14 residues. With 6 bases removed from V and 2 bases from J, the gap between germline ends came to 17 bases. The CDR3 protein is CSASGGGPTYEQYF. The CDR3, as DNA: TGCAGTGCATCCGGAGGCGGCCCGACCTACGAGCAGTACTTC.